Listed here is a single T cell receptor (beta chain). The assay was immunoSEQ multiplex PCR, and TCRdb's table has in-frame clones only and misses some. The profile shows under 850,000 clones, 70% to 90% of them singletons. This record belongs to a study of shared T cell receptors in the human thymus. The CDR3 extends over 14 amino acids. Trimming removed 7 bases at V and 2 bases at J, with 12 bases between. Germline lookup yields CDR1 MNHNS and CDR2 SASEGT. The data also belong to a second study, concerning human thymus T cells. Per that study: The sample donors, healthy Finnish infants, were having corrective surgery for congenital heart defects.

Sequencing was done on a sample of thymocytes. The V call is TRBV6-1, the J call TRBJ1-3; maybe TRBD1 (5 bases). This TCR came from a boy younger than two with a congenital heart defect. CDR3 coding DNA: TGTGCCAGCACTGCGGGGGAGGCTGGAAACACCATATATTTT. Amino acids: CASTAGEAGNTIYF.